This TCR beta chain was retrieved from a study of tumor-infiltrating lymphocytes in primary liver carcinoma. Turning to the study itself: Regardless of tissue type, samples showed similar yields of roughly 3.65 to 7.5 million productive TCRbeta reads. Findings and caveats of the study: Bulk, unsorted sampling meant CD4+ and CD8+ repertoires went uncompared.

From germline, CDR1 is ENHRY and CDR2 SYGVKD. The CDR3 is 15 residues long. V lost 10 bases and J 3 bases, leaving 21 bases between the germline ends. A primer matching the constant region was used to make TCR beta cDNA from approximately 520 ng of total RNA. ARM-PCR, slightly modified, supplied the TCR beta libraries through three nested multiplex PCR rounds. Running 10 cycles apiece, the first two PCR rounds relied on TRBV1-TRBV30 forward primers together with a C-beta reverse primer. In TCRdb, the multiplex PCR reads were re-called with MiXCR into one record per CDR3 protein. The sample consists of roughly 330,000 distinct CDR3 sequences, less than 75% of them appearing once. In this sample, this clonotype turned up a few times. The antigen remains unidentified. Unsorted whole blood yielded the blood RNA, and germline DNA was also extracted.

Sequenced: peripheral blood. This chain uses TRBV10-3 with TRBJ1-1; possibly TRBD1 for D (6 bases). This clonotype was obtained from a man aged 40-50 years with primary liver carcinoma and hepatitis B virus infection. The CDR3 region is CATLDSPVRDTEAFF. CDR3 DNA sequence: TGTGCCACCCTGGACAGCCCCGTAAGAGACACTGAAGCTTTCTTT.